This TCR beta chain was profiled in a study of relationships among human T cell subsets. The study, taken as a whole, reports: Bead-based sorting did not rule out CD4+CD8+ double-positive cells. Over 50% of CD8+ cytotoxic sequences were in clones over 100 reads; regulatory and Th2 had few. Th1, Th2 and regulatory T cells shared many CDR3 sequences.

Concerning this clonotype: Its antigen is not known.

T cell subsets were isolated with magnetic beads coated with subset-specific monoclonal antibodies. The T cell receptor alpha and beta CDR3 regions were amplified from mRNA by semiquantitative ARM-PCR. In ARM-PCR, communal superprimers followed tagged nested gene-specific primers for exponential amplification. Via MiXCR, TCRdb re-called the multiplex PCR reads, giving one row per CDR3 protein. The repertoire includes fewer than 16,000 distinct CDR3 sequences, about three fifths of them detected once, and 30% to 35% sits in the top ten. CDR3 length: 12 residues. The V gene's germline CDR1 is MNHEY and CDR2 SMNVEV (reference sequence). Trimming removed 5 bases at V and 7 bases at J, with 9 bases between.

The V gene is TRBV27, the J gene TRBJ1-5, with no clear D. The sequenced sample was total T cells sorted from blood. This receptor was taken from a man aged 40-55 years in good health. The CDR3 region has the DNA TGTGCCAGCAGTACCGGATTGCAGCCCCAGCATTTT. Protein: CASSTGLQPQHF.